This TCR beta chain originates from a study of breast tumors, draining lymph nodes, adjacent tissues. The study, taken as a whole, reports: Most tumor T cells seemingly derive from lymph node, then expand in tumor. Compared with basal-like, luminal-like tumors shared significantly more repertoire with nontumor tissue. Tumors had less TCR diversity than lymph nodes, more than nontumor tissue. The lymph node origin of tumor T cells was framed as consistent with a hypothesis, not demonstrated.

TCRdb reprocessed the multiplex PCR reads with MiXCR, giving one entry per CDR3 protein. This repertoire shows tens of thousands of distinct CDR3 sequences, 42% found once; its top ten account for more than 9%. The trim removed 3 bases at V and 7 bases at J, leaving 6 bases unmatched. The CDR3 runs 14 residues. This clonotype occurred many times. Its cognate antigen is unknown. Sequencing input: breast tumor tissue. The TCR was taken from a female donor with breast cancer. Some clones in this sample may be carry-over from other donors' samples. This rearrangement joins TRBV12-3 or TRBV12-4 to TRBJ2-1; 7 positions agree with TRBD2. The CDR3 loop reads CASSFAGEGNEQFF. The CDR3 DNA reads TGTGCCAGCAGTTTTGCGGGAGAAGGGAATGAGCAGTTCTTC.